Presented here are 6 T cell receptor beta chains from one specimen sequenced in a study of blood T cell repertoires in COVID-19. The table came from immunoSEQ multiplex PCR; TCRdb's copy has only in-frame clones and leaves some out. This sample yields tens of thousands of clones, of which around 90% are seen a single time; less than 3.5% belongs to the top ten. The sequencing sample was made of peripheral blood. Receptors were obtained from a woman aged 50 to 65 with active or convalescent COVID-19.

V is TRBV25-1 and J is TRBJ2-7; D possibly corresponds to TRBD2 (7 bases). The CDR3 loop spans 16 amino acids. V lost 2 bases and J lost 0, with 14 bases in between. From germline, CDR1 is MGHDK and CDR2 SYGVNS. The CDR3: CASSEGSGGRSYEQYF. DNA for the CDR3: TGTGCCAGCAGTGAAGGTTCGGGGGGCCGCTCCTACGAGCAGTACTTC.

This rearrangement joins TRBV2 to TRBJ2-7, with D hard to call. CDR1 and CDR2 from the germline V gene are SNHLY and FYNNEI. V lost 7 bases to trimming and J lost 3 bases, with 10 bases between them. This CDR3 region has 12 residues. CDR3 sequence reads: CASKWQIYEQYF. As DNA, the CDR3 is TGTGCCAGCAAGTGGCAGATCTACGAGCAGTACTTC.

The V and J genes are TRBV12-3 or TRBV12-4 and TRBJ2-1; the D is unclear. Trimming took off 5 bases at V and 6 bases at J, with 8 bases between the two ends. This CDR3 region has 12 residues. The CDR3 is CASSRGVNEQFF. The CDR3 region has the DNA TGTGCCAGCAGTAGAGGAGTCAATGAGCAGTTCTTC.

The chain links TRBV20-1 to TRBJ1-4; D unresolved. Trimming took off 4 bases at V and 12 bases at J, with 12 bases between the two ends. The CDR3 extends over 11 amino acids. CDR1 is DFQATT and CDR2 is SNEGSKA in the germline V gene (reference sequence). The CDR3 DNA reads as TGCAGTGCTACTGGTTCCGGGGAACTGTTTTTT. Translating it yields CSATGSGELFF.

This sequence joins TRBV7-8 and TRBJ2-7; 9 nucleotides line up with TRBD2. Trimming took 8 bases from V and 5 from J; bases not matched to a gene: 10. The CDR3 totals 14 residues. The V gene's germline CDR1 is SGHVS and CDR2 FQNEAQ. The CDR3: CASGRRGGAHEQYF. The CDR3 coding sequence is TGTGCCAGCGGAAGGCGGGGGGGAGCCCACGAGCAGTACTTC.

This clone was seen more than once but under ten times. The V and J genes are TRBV5-1 and TRBJ2-7; TRBD1 matches 8 bases. V gave up 0 bases and J gave up 3 bases; unmatched junction bases: 11. CDR1 and CDR2 from the germline V gene are SGHRS and YFSETQ. The CDR3 length is 17 residues. The CDR3 spells CASSLGQGTVELYEQYF. CDR3 coding DNA: TGCGCCAGCAGCTTGGGACAGGGGACGGTGGAGCTCTACGAGCAGTACTTC. The variable domain in full, completed from reference TRBV5-1 and TRBJ2-7, reads KAGVTQTPRYLIKTRGQQVTLSCSPISGHRSVSWYQQTPGQGLQFLFEYFSETQRNKGNFPGRFSGRQFSNSRSEMNVSTLELGDSALYLCASSLGQGTVELYEQYFGPGTRLTVT.